Below, 29 T cell receptor beta chains from the same sample are listed, as sequenced in a study of T cell repertoires in aging, cancer and after chemotherapy. Peripheral blood genomic DNA, not sorted cells or RNA, was the template. A mixed TRB-A/B primer pool amplified rearranged TRB by multiplex touch-down PCR. A single record per CDR3 protein comes from TCRdb applying MiXCR to the multiplex PCR reads. This sample has around 9,600 distinct CDR3 sequences, with roughly 36% found just once. Sequencing input: blood. The receptors originated from a human donor in good health.

The rearrangement links TRBV24-1 to TRBJ2-3; D might be TRBD2 (7 bases). Trimming shortened V by 8 bases and J by 1 base, and 21 bases separated the two germline ends. Germline CDR1 KGHDR, CDR2 SFDVKD. The CDR3 has 17 residues. Written as DNA, the CDR3 is TGTGCCACCACCCCGGGGGGCAGTCAGAGTCGCACAGATACGCAGTATTTT. This translates into CATTPGGSQSRTDTQYF.

V usage is TRBV20-1 and J usage is TRBJ2-1; D remains unclear. The germline gives CDR1 DFQATT, CDR2 SNEGSKA (reference sequence). This CDR3 comprises 12 residues. With 1 base removed from V and 10 bases from J, the gap between germline ends came to 11 bases. CDR3 amino acids: CSARGSRLEQFF. The CDR3 nucleotides are TGCAGTGCTAGAGGGTCCCGGTTGGAGCAGTTCTTC.

The J gene is TRBJ1-2, the V gene TRBV30, with D unclear. The CDR3 is 13 residues long. Germline V gene sequence: CDR1 GTSNPN, CDR2 SVGIG (reference sequence). Trimming left V 0 bases short and J 4 bases short, with 9 bases between. DNA for the CDR3: TGTGCCTGGAGTGTAAGGGCAGTCTATGGCTACACCTTC. Translating it yields CAWSVRAVYGYTF. Full variable domain (outside the CDR3, taken from reference TRBV30 and TRBJ1-2): SQTIHQWPATLVQPVGSPLSLECTVEGTSNPNLYWYRQAAGRGLQLLFYSVGIGQISSEVPQNLSASRPQDRQFILSSKKLLLSDSGFYLCAWSVRAVYGYTFGSGTRLTVV.

In its sample, this clonotype was seen a few times. The chain uses TRBV27 and TRBJ1-2, with 7 bases aligning to TRBD1. Trimming took 2 bases from V and 2 from J; bases not matched to a gene: 8. Germline CDR1 MNHEY, CDR2 SMNVEV (reference sequence). There are 16 residues in the CDR3. Here the CDR3 DNA reads TGTGCCAGCAGTTTAATGGTAGGGACAGAAAACTATGGCTACACCTTC. It is translated as CASSLMVGTENYGYTF.

This chain connects TRBV19 to TRBJ1-2, with TRBD1 as a possible D gene (5 bases). V lost 9 bases and J lost 4, with 15 bases in between. The length of the CDR3 is 13 residues. The germline CDR1 and CDR2 sequences are LNHDA and SQIVND (reference sequence). CDR3 sequence: CASSDSGSYGYTF. The CDR3 nucleotides are TGTGCCAGCAGTGACTCAGGGTCCTATGGCTACACCTTC.

The chain has TRBV18 and TRBJ2-3; D uncertain. Trimming left V 1 base short and J 0 bases short, with 14 bases between. The germline V gene encodes CDR1 KGHSH and CDR2 LQKENI. The CDR3 extends over 17 amino acids. The chain's CDR3 is CASSPLPYGSSTDTQYF. DNA for the CDR3: TGTGCCAGCTCACCACTTCCTTACGGATCTAGCACAGATACGCAGTATTTT.

The CDR3 reads CASSQSMGSRGAFYEQYF. DNA of the CDR3: TGCGCCAGCAGCCAATCCATGGGTTCCAGAGGGGCCTTTTACGAGCAGTACTTC. The genes are TRBV5-1 and TRBJ2-7, with D perhaps given as TRBD1 or TRBD2 (5 bases each). Germline-derived CDR1 and CDR2 are SGHRS and YFSETQ. This CDR3 has 18 amino acids. Trimming took 4 bases from V and 4 from J, leaving 27 bases between them.

The chain links TRBV7-9 to TRBJ1-1; maybe TRBD1 (5 bases). The V end lost 5 bases, the J end lost 0 bases, and 19 bases lay between the germline ends. The CDR3 totals 17 residues. Germline CDR1 reads SEHNR; CDR2 reads FQNEAQ (reference sequence). CDR3 residues: CASSPPGGGVMNTEAFF. In DNA, the CDR3 is TGTGCCAGCAGCCCTCCAGGTGGGGGTGTGATGAACACTGAAGCTTTCTTT. The whole variable domain, filled in from reference TRBV7-9 and TRBJ1-1, reads DTGVSQNPRHKITKRGQNVTFRCDPISEHNRLYWYRQTLGQGPEFLTYFQNEAQLEKSRLLSDRFSAERPKGSFSTLEIQRTEQGDSAMYLCASSPPGGGVMNTEAFFGQGTRLTVV.

This clonotype is medium-sized (0.01 to 0.1%) in the sample. The chain employs TRBV29-1 and TRBJ1-2; 8 bases fit TRBD1. The V segment lost 2 bases and the J segment 9 bases; nucleotides outside the gene matches: 8. Looked up from germline, CDR1 is SQVTM and CDR2 is ANQGSEA. This CDR3 has 13 amino acids. The CDR3 DNA follows: TGCAGCGTTGAAATACCCGGACAGGGCCGCTACACCTTC. Protein product: CSVEIPGQGRYTF.

This clonotype was seen more than once but under ten times. Written as DNA, the CDR3 is TGTGCCAGCAGTTACAGGGGGGGGGGGCGCGTTTACGAGCAGTACTTC. Translated: CASSYRGGGRVYEQYF. This chain connects TRBV6-5 to TRBJ2-7; the D gene is possibly TRBD2 (7 bases). Trimming took off 2 bases at V and 4 bases at J, with 18 bases between the two ends. The CDR3 spans 16 residues. Germline V gives CDR1 MNHEY, CDR2 SVGAGI.

The chain uses TRBV14 and TRBJ2-7; 12 bases are shared with TRBD1. Unmatched junction bases numbered 6, after V lost 2 bases and J lost 4 bases. CDR1 is SGHDN, CDR2 FVKESK, per germline. The length of the CDR3 is 16 residues. The CDR3 spells CASSQSPGQGAYEQYF. The CDR3 nucleotides read TGTGCCAGCAGCCAAAGTCCGGGACAGGGGGCTTACGAGCAGTACTTC.

The chain carries TRBV11-3 and TRBJ1-4; D perhaps matches TRBD1 (5 bases). Trimming left V 3 bases short and J 8 bases short, with 10 bases between. CDR3 size: 13 residues. The germline V gene encodes CDR1 SGHNT and CDR2 YENEEA. The DNA for the CDR3 is TGTGCCAGCAGCTTGGGGGGATGGGAAAAACTGTTTTTT. Translated: CASSLGGWEKLFF. The whole variable domain, remainder taken from reference TRBV11-3 and TRBJ1-4, is EAGVVQSPRYKIIEKKQPVAFWCNPISGHNTLYWYLQNLGQGPELLIRYENEEAVDDSQLPKDRFSAERLKGVDSTLKIQPAELGDSAVYLCASSLGGWEKLFFGSGTQLSVL.

V usage is TRBV12-3 or TRBV12-4 and J usage is TRBJ1-2; D is uncertain. V was clipped by 7 bases and J by 0 bases, with 12 bases between them. The CDR3 spans 14 residues. The CDR3 bases are TGTGCCAGCACCCGGACTGCAGCTAACTATGGCTACACCTTC. It translates to CASTRTAANYGYTF.

The CDR3: CASSLGPYNSPLHF. The CDR3 DNA sequence: TGTGCCAGCAGCTTAGGTCCATATAATTCACCCCTCCACTTT. The chain employs TRBV7-2 and TRBJ1-6, with D unresolved. Trimming shortened V by 1 base and J by 4 bases, and 5 bases separated the two germline ends. From germline, CDR1 is SGHTA and CDR2 FQGNSA. This CDR3 contains 14 residues.

This clonotype was seen a single time. V is TRBV19 and J is TRBJ1-1; TRBD1 agrees at 8 bases. The germline gives CDR1 LNHDA, CDR2 SQIVND (reference sequence). This CDR3 region has 16 residues. With V trimmed by 3 bases and J by 7 bases, 13 bases remained unmatched. The DNA for the CDR3 is TGTGCCAGTAGTATCCGTCCCGGGACAGGCGCCTTTGAAGCTTTCTTT. It translates to CASSIRPGTGAFEAFF.

The chain has TRBV19 and TRBJ2-7, with 14 nucleotides matching TRBD2. The germline V gene encodes CDR1 LNHDA and CDR2 SQIVND (reference sequence). The CDR3 is 16 amino acids. Losses at the gene ends were 1 base for V and 3 bases for J; bases not matched to a gene: 2. For the CDR3, the DNA is TGTGCCAGTAGTATAGGGGGACTAGCGGGAGTCTACGAGCAGTACTTC. Residues: CASSIGGLAGVYEQYF.

The V call is TRBV19, the J call TRBJ2-1; 11 bases agree with TRBD2. Germline assignment: CDR1 LNHDA and CDR2 SQIVND (reference sequence). There are 20 residues in the CDR3. V dropped 5 bases and J dropped 7; count of bases not matched to a gene: 22. DNA of the CDR3: TGTGCCAGTAGTCCGGGGGGGGGACTAGCGGAGACAACCAATTGGAATGAGCAGTTCTTC. Amino acid sequence: CASSPGGGLAETTNWNEQFF.

This clonotype appeared a few times. This rearrangement joins TRBV13 to TRBJ2-3, with 7 bases matching TRBD2. Losses at the gene ends were 5 bases for V and 1 base for J; bases not matched to a gene: 9. Germline CDR1 reads PRHDT; CDR2 reads FYEKMQ (reference sequence). This CDR3 region has 16 residues. The CDR3 nucleotides read TGTGCCAGCAGCCCACCCCTCAGCGGGGGCACAGATACGCAGTATTTT. It is translated as CASSPPLSGGTDTQYF.

The chain uses TRBV12-3 or TRBV12-4 and TRBJ1-2; a possible D gene is TRBD1 (5 bases). The CDR3 has 14 amino acids. V dropped 1 base and J dropped 7 bases, with 13 bases sitting between them. In DNA form, the CDR3 reads TGTGCCAGCAGTTTAGTGGGGGGAGTCGGTGGCTACACCTTC. This codes for CASSLVGGVGGYTF.

Judged by abundance, this clonotype is medium-sized. The rearrangement uses TRBV6-5 and TRBJ2-1, with TRBD2 as a possible D gene (5 bases). Germline lookup yields CDR1 MNHEY and CDR2 SVGAGI. Trimming left V 2 bases short and J 10 bases short, with 18 bases between. The CDR3 consists of 15 residues. The CDR3 sequence is CASSYPSLNGEEQFF. The CDR3 bases are TGTGCCAGCAGTTACCCCTCGTTAAACGGGGAAGAGCAGTTCTTC.

This clonotype was observed a single time. CDR3 DNA sequence: TGCAGTGCTGGGGACAGCCGGGTCGTGGATACGCAGTATTTT. As protein: CSAGDSRVVDTQYF. V usage is TRBV20-1 and J usage is TRBJ2-3, with TRBD1 matching over 7 bases. CDR1 DFQATT and CDR2 SNEGSKA come from the germline V gene (reference sequence). Trimming took 5 bases from V and 6 from J; bases not matched to a gene: 11. This CDR3 has 14 amino acids.

The rearrangement uses TRBV19 and TRBJ2-4; TRBD1 matches 8 bases. CDR1 and CDR2 from the germline V gene are LNHDA and SQIVND (reference sequence). The CDR3 totals 16 residues. J was trimmed by 5 bases and V by 2 bases; bases with no gene match: 8. CDR3 region: CASSIYQGALENIQYF. CDR3 nucleotides: TGTGCCAGTAGTATATATCAGGGGGCGCTCGAAAACATTCAGTACTTC.

The V and J genes are TRBV24-1 and TRBJ2-5; D remains unclear. The CDR3 runs 13 residues. V was pared by 3 bases and J by 5 bases, with 9 bases between. Germline CDR1 and CDR2: KGHDR and SFDVKD. CDR3 sequence reads: CATSDPTAETQYF. The CDR3 DNA follows: TGTGCCACCAGTGATCCCACGGCCGAGACCCAGTACTTC.

This clonotype occurred a few times. V is TRBV29-1 and J is TRBJ1-4, with a possible D match to TRBD1 (5 bases). CDR3 length: 13 residues. The ends were cut back, 7 bases at V and 4 bases at J, with 13 bases in the middle. Germline lookup yields CDR1 SQVTM and CDR2 ANQGSEA. The CDR3 spells CSARAGYNEKLFF. CDR3 in DNA: TGCAGCGCCAGGGCAGGGTATAATGAAAAACTGTTTTTT.

The rearrangement uses TRBV27 and TRBJ1-2, with a possible D match to TRBD1 (5 bases). Germline V gene lookup returns CDR1 MNHEY and CDR2 SMNVEV (reference sequence). The CDR3 is made up of 15 amino acids. V gave up 3 bases and J gave up 7 bases, with 18 bases separating them. Here the CDR3 DNA reads TGTGCCAGCAGTTTGGGCCGGGGGGGTCTGGTTGGCTACACCTTC. As protein: CASSLGRGGLVGYTF.

The chain recombines TRBV24-1 with TRBJ2-7, with D maybe TRBD1 (6 bases). The CDR3 is made up of 13 amino acids. Germline V gene data show CDR1 as KGHDR and CDR2 as SFDVKD. V was trimmed by 5 bases and J by 1 base, leaving 8 bases between them. The CDR3 is CATSVTGSYEQYF. CDR3 nucleotide sequence: TGTGCCACCAGTGTTACAGGGTCCTACGAGCAGTACTTC.

This sequence joins TRBV24-1 and TRBJ1-5; perhaps TRBD1 as D (5 bases). The CDR3 totals 15 residues. Between the trimmed V and J ends, which lost 4 bases and 5 bases, there was a span of 14 bases. Germline V lookup: CDR1 KGHDR, CDR2 SFDVKD. The CDR3 DNA sequence: TGTGCCACCAGTGAGGGCAGGGCGGCCTATCAGCCCCAGCATTTT. This gives the protein CATSEGRAAYQPQHF.

Written as DNA, the CDR3 is TGCAGCGTTGAAGGGGACAGGGGCATGAACACTGAAGCTTTCTTT. Its translation: CSVEGDRGMNTEAFF. The gene calls are TRBV29-1 and TRBJ1-1, with 10 positions matching TRBD1. Trimming removed 1 base from V and 0 bases from J; junction bases left unmatched: 2. The CDR3 has 15 residues. Germline V gives CDR1 SQVTM, CDR2 ANQGSEA.

This chain connects TRBV5-5 to TRBJ1-3; D remains ambiguous. This CDR3 has 15 residues. The V end was cut by 0 bases, the J end by 3 bases, with 10 bases between. Germline-derived CDR1 and CDR2 are SGHKS and YYEKEE (reference sequence). The CDR3 loop reads CASSLDGSNGNTIYF. For the CDR3, the DNA is TGTGCCAGCAGCTTGGACGGCTCAAATGGAAACACCATATATTTT.